A single sample is the source of the 18 T cell receptor beta chains below, sequenced in a study of shared clonotypes between healthy human individuals. Sequencing used immunoSEQ multiplex PCR; TCRdb keeps in-frame clones, though not all of them. The repertoire holds approximately 1.4 million clones, with nearly 99% as singletons. The sequenced sample consisted of naive CD4+ T cells sorted from blood. Subset: CD45RA+ positively selected. The origin of the receptors is a man aged 25 to 40 in good health.

This sequence joins TRBV5-6 and TRBJ2-3; no reliable D call. V shed 1 base and J shed 0 bases, with 9 bases lying between them. The CDR3 has 15 amino acids. Germline CDR1 reads SGHDT; CDR2 reads YYEEEE. CDR3: CASSLFHTSTDTQYF. CDR3 nucleotide sequence: TGTGCCAGCAGCTTGTTCCACACTAGCACAGATACGCAGTATTTT.

The chain couples TRBV5-1 to TRBJ1-1, with 11 bases fitting TRBD1. The CDR3 is made up of 16 amino acids. The germline CDR1 and CDR2 sequences are SGHRS and YFSETQ. Trimming removed 4 bases from V and 1 base from J; junction bases left unmatched: 6. The CDR3 spells CASSLGTGGSNTEAFF. As DNA, the CDR3 is TGCGCCAGCAGCCTCGGGACAGGGGGTTCGAACACTGAAGCTTTCTTT.

The chain employs TRBV25-1 and TRBJ2-7, with TRBD2 matching over 10 bases. The CDR3 spans 16 residues. The trim removed 4 bases at V and 4 bases at J, leaving 10 bases unmatched. Germline-derived CDR1 and CDR2 are MGHDK and SYGVNS. Here the CDR3 reads CASSAWGAGGPYEQYF. DNA of the CDR3: TGTGCCAGCAGTGCGTGGGGAGCGGGAGGGCCTTACGAGCAGTACTTC.

This rearrangement joins TRBV9 to TRBJ2-1, with TRBD1 matching over 7 bases. CDR1 is SGDLS and CDR2 is YYNGEE in the germline V gene. V lost 0 bases, J lost 2 bases, and 2 bases stayed unmatched. This CDR3 has 15 residues. The CDR3 coding sequence is TGTGCCAGCAGCGTAGAAGGGGGCGCCTACAATGAGCAGTTCTTC. Translating gives CASSVEGGAYNEQFF.

CDR3 amino acids: CASSEAGGIAKNIQYF. CDR3 coding DNA: TGTGCCAGCAGTGAAGCTGGTGGGATAGCCAAAAACATTCAGTACTTC. This chain joins TRBV6-1 and TRBJ2-4; D gene uncertain. Trimming removed 0 bases at V and 0 bases at J, with 9 bases between. Germline lookup yields CDR1 MNHNS and CDR2 SASEGT. This CDR3 has 16 residues.

The rearrangement uses TRBV11-2 and TRBJ2-1; no clear D. From germline, CDR1 is SGHAT and CDR2 FQNNGV. V lost 5 bases and J lost 7, with 9 bases in between. The CDR3 length is 12 residues. CDR3 in amino acids: CASSQLGNEQFF. The CDR3 nucleotides read TGTGCCAGCAGCCAACTCGGGAATGAGCAGTTCTTC.

V and J are TRBV10-2 and TRBJ2-1, with 10 bases fitting TRBD2. The CDR3 contains 15 residues. Germline trimming cut 7 bases from V and 2 bases from J; bases unmatched to any gene: 5. Germline CDR1 is WSHSY and CDR2 is SAAADI. CDR3 bases: TGCGCCAGCATTACTAGCGGGGTAGCCTACAATGAGCAGTTCTTC. Translating gives CASITSGVAYNEQFF.

This rearrangement joins TRBV10-3 to TRBJ2-5; the match to TRBD2 covers 7 bases. The end of the DNA fits TRBJ2-7 better, so the J call may be wrong. Germline V lookup: CDR1 ENHRY, CDR2 SYGVKD. This CDR3 is 16 amino acids long. The CDR3 is CAISYPLSSGGYEQYF. DNA of the CDR3: TGTGCCATCAGTTACCCCCTCTCTAGCGGTGGTTACGAGCAGTACTTC.

V usage is TRBV5-1 and J usage is TRBJ1-2; 8 nucleotides match TRBD1. In germline, CDR1 is SGHRS, CDR2 YFSETQ. V shed 3 bases, J shed 5 bases, and the junction held 6 bases outside the gene matches. The CDR3 has 14 residues. The CDR3 here is CASSSATGGYGYTF. CDR3 sequence (DNA): TGCGCCAGCAGCTCAGCAACAGGGGGTTATGGCTACACCTTC.

The gene calls are TRBV10-3 and TRBJ2-1; D is undetermined. The germline V and J ends were trimmed by 0 bases and 4 bases, with 16 bases remaining between them. The CDR3 is made up of 17 amino acids. CDR1 and CDR2 from the germline V gene are ENHRY and SYGVKD. CDR3 region: CAISESKLPTVYNEQFF. Written as DNA, the CDR3 is TGTGCCATCAGTGAGTCGAAGTTACCGACGGTGTACAATGAGCAGTTCTTC.

The genes are TRBV28 and TRBJ2-7; D is unresolved. The CDR3 consists of 12 residues. Trimming shortened V by 1 base and J by 6 bases, and 7 bases separated the two germline ends. CDR1 MDHEN and CDR2 SYDVKM come from the germline V gene. The CDR3 coding sequence is TGTGCCAGCAGTTTATATGGGGTCGAGCAGTACTTC. Translating it yields CASSLYGVEQYF.

The V and J genes are TRBV7-9 and TRBJ2-1; 13 bases line up with TRBD2. The CDR3 contains 17 residues. Trimming took 5 bases from V and 4 from J; bases not matched to a gene: 8. Germline V gene sequence: CDR1 SEHNR, CDR2 FQNEAQ (reference sequence). The CDR3 sequence: CASSPGGLAGKYNEQFF. CDR3 bases: TGTGCCAGCAGCCCAGGGGGACTAGCGGGGAAGTACAATGAGCAGTTCTTC.

The rearrangement joins TRBV6-5 to TRBJ1-5; D unresolved. The CDR3 is made up of 14 amino acids. V lost 4 bases, J lost 7 bases, and 14 bases lay in between. The germline V gene has CDR1 MNHEY and CDR2 SVGAGI. Here the CDR3 DNA reads TGTGCCAGCAGTTTGGTCCGGTCGGCACAGCCCCAGCATTTT. This codes for CASSLVRSAQPQHF.

The chain joins TRBV11-2 to TRBJ2-1; D unclear. Germline V CDR1 and CDR2: SGHAT, FQNNGV. The CDR3 totals 15 residues. Trimming shortened V by 2 bases and J by 0 bases, and 8 bases separated the two germline ends. CDR3 in DNA: TGTGCCAGCAGCTTAATCCCTAGCTCCTACAATGAGCAGTTCTTC. It yields the protein CASSLIPSSYNEQFF.

The gene calls are TRBV4-1 and TRBJ2-7; D may be TRBD2 (7 bases). This CDR3 spans 14 amino acids. The V gene's germline CDR1 is MGHRA and CDR2 YSYEKL. V lost 1 base and J lost 5, with 12 bases in between. CDR3 in DNA: TGCGCCAGCAGCCAAGTCGGGGGGCGGAACGAGCAGTACTTC. Translated: CASSQVGGRNEQYF.

The chain uses TRBV10-3 and TRBJ1-1; 9 bases line up with TRBD1. V was pared by 6 bases and J by 5 bases, with 10 bases of the junction left unmatched. In germline, CDR1 is ENHRY, CDR2 SYGVKD. CDR3 size: 15 residues. CDR3 bases: TGTGCCATCAGCCCGGGACAGGGAATCCGGACTGAAGCTTTCTTT. It encodes CAISPGQGIRTEAFF.

The chain employs TRBV15 and TRBJ1-1, with a weak D call TRBD1 (5 bases). Germline loops: CDR1 LNHNV, CDR2 YYDKDF (reference sequence). This CDR3 has 14 residues. With 5 bases removed from V and 5 bases from J, the gap between germline ends came to 15 bases. CDR3 region: CATSRGAPRTEAFF. The CDR3, as DNA: TGTGCCACCAGCCGAGGGGCTCCGAGGACTGAAGCTTTCTTT.

J is TRBJ2-3 and V is TRBV28; no definite D call. CDR1 is MDHEN, CDR2 SYDVKM, per germline. CDR3 size: 10 residues. V was clipped by 6 bases and J by 7 bases, with 5 bases between them. For the CDR3, the DNA is TGTGCCAGCAGGGGGTATACGCAGTATTTT. Amino acid sequence: CASRGYTQYF.